This T cell receptor beta chain originates from a study of blood T cell repertoires in COVID-19. The authors' processing: Amplified reference gene primers provided the basis for estimating nucleated cell counts. Only in-frame clones appear in the TCRdb table, and some are missing; sequencing was by immunoSEQ multiplex PCR. V and J calls and clone size are copied from that table; D and trimming were computed from the DNA. The profile shows 100,000 to 150,000 clones, approximately 81% of them singletons. Sequenced sample: peripheral blood. The TCR originated in a man in his 60s with acute or convalescent COVID-19.

CDR3 nucleotide sequence: TGTGCCACCAGTGACACGAAGGGGGAGAGTTACAATGAGCAGTTCTTC. This gives the protein CATSDTKGESYNEQFF. J is TRBJ2-1 and V is TRBV24-1, with D possibly TRBD1 on 6 matching bases. This CDR3 spans 16 amino acids. Germline CDR1 is KGHDR and CDR2 is SFDVKD. Trimming pared 4 bases from V and 4 bases from J, leaving 16 bases between.